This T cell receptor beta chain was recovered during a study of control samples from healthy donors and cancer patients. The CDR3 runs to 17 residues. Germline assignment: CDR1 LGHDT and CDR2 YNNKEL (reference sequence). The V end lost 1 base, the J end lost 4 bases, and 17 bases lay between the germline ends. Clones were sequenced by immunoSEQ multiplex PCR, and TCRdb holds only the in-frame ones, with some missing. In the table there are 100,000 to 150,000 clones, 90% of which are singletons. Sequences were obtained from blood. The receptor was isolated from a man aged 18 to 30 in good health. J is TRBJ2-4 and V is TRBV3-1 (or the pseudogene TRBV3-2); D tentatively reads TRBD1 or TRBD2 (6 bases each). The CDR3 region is CASSQAPGAQRKNIQYF. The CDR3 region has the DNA TGTGCCAGCAGCCAAGCTCCGGGGGCCCAGAGGAAAAACATTCAGTACTTC.